The next 24 T cell receptor beta chains were all read from a single sample in a study of T cell repertoires in cytomegalovirus infection. TCRdb reprocessed the reads via MiXCR and lists one record per CDR3 protein. The sample includes about 110,000 distinct CDR3 sequences, about a tenth of them seen just once. Antigens of these TCRs are unknown. The sequenced sample consisted of PBMCs, sequenced either directly or after in vitro stimulation (not recorded which). Source of these receptors: a human donor in good health (CMV status not recorded). Some clones in this sample may be carry-over from other donors' samples.

The chain couples TRBV9 to TRBJ1-1, with D perhaps TRBD1 (6 bases). With 3 bases removed from V and 0 bases from J, the gap between germline ends came to 12 bases. Germline loops: CDR1 SGDLS, CDR2 YYNGEE. This CDR3 is 15 amino acids long. The CDR3 bases are TGTGCCAGCAGCGAAGGACAGATCATGAACACTGAAGCTTTCTTT. As protein: CASSEGQIMNTEAFF.

This clonotype was counted at least ten times. This chain uses TRBV7-3 with TRBJ2-5; 8 bases line up with TRBD1. From germline, CDR1 is SGHTA and CDR2 FQGTGA. V dropped 5 bases and J dropped 1; count of bases not matched to a gene: 3. CDR3 length: 14 residues. The CDR3: CASSPGQAQETQYF. In DNA form, the CDR3 reads TGTGCCAGCAGCCCGGGACAGGCCCAAGAGACCCAGTACTTC.

The chain is built from TRBV15 and TRBJ2-7, with D possibly being TRBD2 (6 bases). This CDR3 comprises 13 residues. The germline CDR1 and CDR2 sequences are LNHNV and YYDKDF (reference sequence). The V end was cut by 4 bases, the J end by 5 bases, with 12 bases between. This CDR3 is CATSMGGGDEQYV. In nucleotides, the CDR3 is TGTGCCACCAGCATGGGTGGAGGGGACGAGCAGTACGTC.

The chain links TRBV12-3 or TRBV12-4 to TRBJ2-2; weak D call: TRBD1 (6 bases). The CDR3 has 14 residues. The ends were cut back, 10 bases at V and 7 bases at J, with 19 bases in the middle. The CDR3 is CATEEQGRGGELFF. The CDR3, as DNA: TGTGCCACCGAGGAACAGGGCAGGGGCGGGGAGCTGTTTTTT.

The chain employs TRBV20-1 and TRBJ2-7; 9 bases line up with TRBD2. The length of the CDR3 is 13 residues. Per the germline V gene, CDR1 is DFQATT and CDR2 is SNEGSKA (reference sequence). J gave up 6 bases and V 3 bases, and 6 bases lay outside the gene matches. This CDR3 is CSARIAGALEQYV. Here the CDR3 DNA reads TGCAGTGCTAGGATAGCGGGGGCCCTCGAGCAGTACGTC.

This clonotype was detected ten times or more. The chain is built from TRBV7-2 and TRBJ2-1, with D possibly TRBD1 on 6 matching bases. Germline CDR1 SGHTA, CDR2 FQGNSA. V was cut by 5 bases and J by 9 bases, with 14 bases left in between. The CDR3 has 13 residues. CDR3 sequence: CASSPRQAGEQFF. The DNA for the CDR3 is TGTGCCAGCAGCCCACGACAGGCCGGTGAGCAGTTCTTC.

This clonotype was seen repeatedly, ten times or more. J is TRBJ2-7 and V is TRBV7-2; D is uncertain. The CDR3 covers 16 residues. CDR1 SGHTA and CDR2 FQGNSA come from the germline V gene. The V end was cut by 1 base, the J end by 4 bases, with 17 bases between. CDR3 DNA sequence: TGTGCCAGCAGCTTAGTGAAGACCCGCCATTTATACGAGCAGTACTTC. Its translation is CASSLVKTRHLYEQYF. Filled out from reference TRBV7-2 and TRBJ2-7, the complete variable domain reads GAGVSQSPSNKVTEKGKDVELRCDPISGHTALYWYRQSLGQGLEFLIYFQGNSAPDKSGLPSDRFSAERTGGSVSTLTIQRTQQEDSAVYLCASSLVKTRHLYEQYFGPGTRLTVT.

In this sample, this clonotype turned up many times. V gene TRBV7-9 combines with J gene TRBJ2-1; 7 nucleotides align to TRBD2. The CDR3 has 15 residues. With 5 bases clipped from V and 5 bases from J, the junction kept 9 bases outside the gene matches. CDR1 and CDR2 (germline): SEHNR, FQNEAQ (reference sequence). Written as DNA, the CDR3 is TGTGCCAGCAGCCTCAAAAGCGGGAACAACAATGAGCAGTTCTTC. It is translated as CASSLKSGNNNEQFF. The full variable domain, with the rest looked up from reference TRBV7-9 and TRBJ2-1, is DTGVSQNPRHKITKRGQNVTFRCDPISEHNRLYWYRQTLGQGPEFLTYFQNEAQLEKSRLLSDRFSAERPKGSFSTLEIQRTEQGDSAMYLCASSLKSGNNNEQFFGPGTRLTVL.

V gene TRBV6-1 combines with J gene TRBJ2-7, with D possibly called TRBD1 or TRBD2 (5 bases each). CDR1 and CDR2 (germline): MNHNS, SASEGT. Trimming removed 3 bases at V and 4 bases at J, with 16 bases between. The CDR3 runs 15 residues. The CDR3, as DNA: TGTGCCAGCAGTGAGCCCGGGACGAAGGGTTACGAGCAGTACGTC. It encodes CASSEPGTKGYEQYV.

This clonotype was counted a few times. The chain uses TRBV4-3 and TRBJ2-1, with 9 bases lining up with TRBD2. Looked up from germline, CDR1 is LGHNA and CDR2 is YSLEER. Trimming at V came to 0 bases and at J to 9 bases, leaving 9 bases not matched to a gene. This CDR3 comprises 16 residues. CDR3 region: CASSQDGREGRFEQFF. CDR3 sequence (DNA): TGCGCCAGCAGCCAAGACGGGCGGGAGGGACGATTTGAGCAGTTCTTC.

This clonotype was observed at least ten times. The chain carries TRBV6-2 or TRBV6-3 and TRBJ2-1; 8 nucleotides agree with TRBD2. CDR1 and CDR2 (germline): MNHEY, SVGEGT. This CDR3 is built from 12 residues. V was pared by 5 bases and J by 6 bases, with 0 bases of the junction left unmatched. The CDR3 DNA is TGTGCCAGCAGTGGACTAGCCAATGAGCAGTTCTTC. Residues: CASSGLANEQFF.

The rearrangement links TRBV29-1 to TRBJ1-2; tentative D call: TRBD1 (6 bases). The CDR3 extends over 14 amino acids. The germline V gene has CDR1 SQVTM and CDR2 ANQGSEA. V was trimmed by 3 bases and J by 1 base, leaving 12 bases between them. Written as DNA, the CDR3 is TGCAGCGTTGAGGACAGCTCACTTAACTATGGCTACACCTTC. Encoded protein: CSVEDSSLNYGYTF.

The chain combines TRBV7-2 with TRBJ2-7; no definite D call. From germline, CDR1 is SGHTA and CDR2 FQGNSA. The CDR3 contains 12 residues. Trimming cost V 6 bases and J 5 bases, with 11 bases left between them. The CDR3 bases are TGTGCCAGCAGGTCCCTGGCTCACGAGCAGTACTTC. Its protein is CASRSLAHEQYF.

This clonotype was counted only a few times. In nucleotides, the CDR3 is TGTGCCAGTAGTGACAGGGGGTCGACTTCACCCCTCCACTTT. Its translation: CASSDRGSTSPLHF. This sequence joins TRBV19 and TRBJ1-6, with 9 bases that match TRBD1. CDR3 length equals 14 residues. Germline trimming cut 5 bases from V and 9 bases from J; bases unmatched to any gene: 5. Germline CDR1 LNHDA, CDR2 SQIVND (reference sequence).

Note on this clonotype: A much larger clone is a single base away; this may be a read error. This chain connects TRBV4-2 to TRBJ2-6; D not certain. V was pared by 0 bases and J by 8 bases, with 14 bases between. Germline loops: CDR1 LGHNA, CDR2 YNFKEQ. The CDR3 length is 16 residues. The CDR3 here is CASSQDGSVGTNVLTF. The DNA for the CDR3 is TGTGCCAGCAGCCAAGACGGAAGTGTGGGGACCAACGTCCTGACTTTC.

Many counts were recorded for this clonotype. V gene TRBV19 combines with J gene TRBJ1-2; 8 positions agree with TRBD1. The germline gives CDR1 LNHDA, CDR2 SQIVND (reference sequence). The CDR3 is 17 amino acids. V gave up 7 bases and J gave up 4 bases; unmatched junction bases: 17. CDR3 in amino acids: CASTHPGGTGNAYGYTF. The CDR3, as DNA: TGTGCCAGTACCCACCCAGGGGGGACAGGCAACGCCTATGGCTACACCTTC.

The V and J genes are TRBV6-8 and TRBJ2-3; a weak D match, TRBD1 (6 bases). CDR3 size: 16 residues. Deletions cut 6 bases from V and 2 bases from J, with 18 bases between. In germline, CDR1 is MNHGY, CDR2 SAAAGT. The CDR3 DNA follows: TGTGCCAGCAGACTCGGACAGACTCGAGCCACAGATACGCAGTATTTT. This codes for CASRLGQTRATDTQYF.

Many counts were recorded for this clonotype. The chain links TRBV12-3 or TRBV12-4 to TRBJ1-5; D is possibly TRBD1 (5 bases). CDR3 length equals 14 residues. V dropped 5 bases and J dropped 4 bases, with 12 bases sitting between them. CDR3 nucleotides: TGTGCCAGCAGTGCGGGGGTGAGGAATCAGCCCCAGCATTTT. This translates into CASSAGVRNQPQHF.

The sample holds a few counts of this clonotype. The chain links TRBV19 to TRBJ2-1; TRBD2 matches at 10 bases. The CDR3 covers 17 residues. Germline V lookup: CDR1 LNHDA, CDR2 SQIVND (reference sequence). V lost 3 bases, J lost 9 bases, and 14 bases stayed unmatched. The CDR3 here is CASSIATSGYWAIEQFF. CDR3 coding DNA: TGTGCCAGTAGTATTGCGACTAGCGGGTATTGGGCCATTGAGCAGTTCTTC.

This clonotype came up a few times. The V gene is TRBV6-2 or TRBV6-3, the J gene TRBJ2-5; tentatively, D is TRBD1 (6 bases). The CDR3 covers 14 residues. Trimming left V 5 bases short and J 4 bases short, with 14 bases between. Germline assignment: CDR1 MNHEY and CDR2 SVGEGT. The CDR3 loop reads CASSHRTDGETQYF. The CDR3 DNA reads as TGTGCCAGCAGTCATCGGACAGATGGAGAGACCCAGTACTTC.

This clonotype has at least ten counts. This chain links TRBV6-2 or TRBV6-3 with TRBJ2-7, with D unclear. CDR3 length: 16 amino acids. The V and J ends lost 2 bases and 0 bases respectively, with 14 bases between them. Per germline, CDR1 MNHEY and CDR2 SVGEGT. The CDR3 loop reads CASSYVPGNYSYEQYF. CDR3 DNA: TGTGCCAGCAGTTACGTCCCGGGTAATTACTCCTACGAGCAGTACTTC.

This clonotype occurred a few times. J is TRBJ2-7 and V is TRBV28, with a weak D call TRBD2 (6 bases). The CDR3 has 13 amino acids. The V and J ends lost 7 bases and 4 bases respectively, with 14 bases between them. The germline V gene has CDR1 MDHEN and CDR2 SYDVKM. CDR3 region: CASKTGLQYEQYF. The CDR3 region has the DNA TGTGCCAGCAAAACAGGACTACAATACGAGCAGTACTTC.

This clonotype was counted a few times. One end of the junction varies from germline; a read error may be responsible. The rearrangement links TRBV11-2 to TRBJ2-3; possible D gene TRBD1, 6 bases. From germline, CDR1 is SGHAT and CDR2 FQNNGV. The CDR3 totals 14 residues. CDR3 loop: CASSLDRKTDTQYF. The CDR3 DNA is TGTGCCAGCAGCCTAGACAGGAAAACAGATACGCAGTATTTT.

A few counts support this clonotype. The chain carries TRBV28 and TRBJ2-6; perhaps TRBD1 as D (6 bases). Germline V CDR1 and CDR2: MDHEN, SYDVKM. The CDR3 is 15 residues long. Trimming cost V 3 bases and J 4 bases, with 10 bases left between them. For the CDR3, the DNA is TGTGCCAGCAGTTTCTGGACAGCCGGGGCCAACGTCCTGACTTTC. Translating gives CASSFWTAGANVLTF. The entire variable domain, with the rest obtained from reference TRBV28 and TRBJ2-6, is as follows: DVKVTQSSRYLVKRTGEKVFLECVQDMDHENMFWYRQDPGLGLRLIYFSYDVKMKEKGDIPEGYSVSREKKERFSLILESASTNQTSMYLCASSFWTAGANVLTFGAGSRLTVL.